Listed below are T cell receptor beta chains from one sample, sequenced in a study of shared clonotypes between healthy human individuals. The assay was immunoSEQ multiplex PCR, and TCRdb's table has in-frame clones only and misses some. The table lists over a million clones, 75% to 80% of them singletons. Specimen: memory CD4+ T cells from PBMCs. These receptors were obtained from a man younger than 35 in good health. Some clones in this sample may be carry-over from other donors' samples. Both conserved end residues are part of each CDR3. The order of the fields is clone size, V gene, J gene, D gene, CDR3 DNA, CDR3 protein. The D gene is left open where the match is weak. Size is omitted from some rows. Given values are once, few, many or a class for expanded clones.

>NA|TRBV30|TRBJ1-6|NA
TGTGCCTCACCTGAGGGCTCCTATAATTCACCCCTCCACTTT
CASPEGSYNSPLHF
>once|TRBV7-2|TRBJ1-1|NA
TGTGCCAGCAGCTTACTTAGTGTCGCGAACACTGAAGCTTTCTTT
CASSLLSVANTEAFF
>NA|TRBV5-4|TRBJ2-6|NA
TGTGCCAGCAGCTTGGACCTCTCTGGGGCCAACGTCCTGACTTTC
CASSLDLSGANVLTF
>NA|TRBV21-1|TRBJ2-7|NA
TGTGCCAGCAGCCTACCGGGACAGGGGGCCTACGAGCAGTACTTC
CASSLPGQGAYEQYF
>few|TRBV5-1|TRBJ2-3|TRBD1
TGCGCCAGCAGCCAAGATGGACAGGGGGCATGGGCAGATACGCAGTATTTT
CASSQDGQGAWADTQYF
>NA|TRBV7-9|TRBJ2-3|NA
TGTGCCAGCAGCTTAGTTTCCACAGATACGCAGTATTTT
CASSLVSTDTQYF
>NA|TRBV6-7|TRBJ2-7|TRBD1
TGTGCCAGCATAAAGGTTTTAGGGACAGGGGGTCCCGAGCAGTACTTC
CASIKVLGTGGPEQYF
>NA|TRBV6-6|TRBJ2-7|NA
TGTGCCAGCAGGACCGGGGAGTCCTACGAGCAGTACTTC
CASRTGESYEQYF
>NA|TRBV19|TRBJ2-5|TRBD2
TGTGCCAGTAGTACCCAATGGACTAGCGGAGATTTCCAAGAGACCCAGTACTTC
CASSTQWTSGDFQETQYF
>NA|TRBV5-8|TRBJ1-5|TRBD1
TGTGCCAGCACCGAAGCTAACAGGGGGCTCGTTCAGCCCCAGCATTTT
CASTEANRGLVQPQHF
>NA|TRBV7-9|TRBJ2-5|NA
TGTGCCAGCAGCTTGTCCCCGGAGACCCAGTACTTC
CASSLSPETQYF
>NA|TRBV5-6|TRBJ2-5|TRBD1
TGTGCCAGCAGCTTCCTGGGACAGGGGGTTGAGACCCAGTACTTC
CASSFLGQGVETQYF
>NA|TRBV20-1|TRBJ1-1|NA
TGCAGTGCTAGTAGCGGAACTGAAGCTTTCTTT
CSASSGTEAFF
>NA|TRBV30|TRBJ1-3|NA
TGTGCCTGGACCGACGTCTTCTCTGGAAACACCATATATTTT
CAWTDVFSGNTIYF
>once|TRBV28|TRBJ2-7|TRBD1
TGTGCCAGCAGTTCGACAGGGCCCACCTACGAGCAGTACTTC
CASSSTGPTYEQYF
>NA|TRBV21-1|TRBJ1-2|NA
TGTGCCAGCAGCGAACATGACAGGGGAGCTAACTATGGCTACACCTTC
CASSEHDRGANYGYTF
>NA|TRBV5-1|TRBJ2-3|NA
TGCGCCAGCAGCTTGGACTGGAGACCTGGGGATACGCAGTATTTT
CASSLDWRPGDTQYF
>NA|TRBV6-6|TRBJ1-2|TRBD1
TGTGCCAGCAACCCTGGACAGGGCCGATATGGCTACACCTTC
CASNPGQGRYGYTF
>few|TRBV4-1|TRBJ1-5|NA
TGCGCCAGCAGCCAAGATCTAGGGGTATTTCAGCCCCAGCATTTT
CASSQDLGVFQPQHF
>NA|TRBV7-2|TRBJ2-7|NA
TGTGCCAGCAGCTTAGGAGTTAGAGGATCCGCGCAGTACTTC
CASSLGVRGSAQYF
>NA|TRBV7-2|TRBJ1-2|TRBD1
TGTGCCAGCAGGTACGGACAGGGGGCCACTGGCTACACCTTC
CASRYGQGATGYTF
>once|TRBV5-4|TRBJ2-7|TRBD2
TGTGCCAGCAGCGGTAGGGACTACTCCTACGAGCAGTACTTC
CASSGRDYSYEQYF
>once|TRBV10-1|TRBJ2-3|NA
TGCGCCAGCAGTGAGTCTGGCCGCGGTACGCAGTATTTT
CASSESGRGTQYF
>few|TRBV9|TRBJ2-6|TRBD1
TGTGCCAGCAGCGGATTTTCAGGGGGCGGTGGGGCCAACGTCCTGACTTTC
CASSGFSGGGGANVLTF
>NA|TRBV7-2|TRBJ1-4|NA
TGTGCCAGCAGTAACCTCCGGGGCGAAAAACTGTTTTTT
CASSNLRGEKLFF
>NA|TRBV7-2|TRBJ1-1|NA
TGTGCCAGCAGCTTATCCGGGGGGAACACTGAAGCTTTCTTT
CASSLSGGNTEAFF
>NA|TRBV30|TRBJ1-2|NA
TGTGCCTGGAGTGGAGGACTGTCGGGCTACACCTTC
CAWSGGLSGYTF
>NA|TRBV15|TRBJ1-4|NA
TGTGCCACCAGCAGAGGCGAAGGGGGGTATAATGAAAAACTGTTTTTT
CATSRGEGGYNEKLFF
>NA|TRBV11-2|TRBJ2-1|TRBD2
TGTGCCAGCAGCCTTCCTAGCGGGAGCGGACCTGGGGAGCAGTTCTTC
CASSLPSGSGPGEQFF
>NA|TRBV7-9|TRBJ2-1|NA
TGTGCCAGCAGCCGAAAAAATCTCAATGAGCAGTTCTTC
CASSRKNLNEQFF
>NA|TRBV5-1|TRBJ1-2|NA
TGCGCCAGCAGCTTTGGGGTTTTGGATGAGAACTATGGCTACACCTTC
CASSFGVLDENYGYTF
>NA|TRBV10-3|TRBJ2-3|NA
TGTGCCATCAGTGGGTCAGCAGAGACGCAGTATTTT
CAISGSAETQYF
>few|TRBV10-3|TRBJ1-2|NA
TGTGCCATCAGTGAGTCAAACTATGGCTACACCTTC
CAISESNYGYTF
>NA|TRBV30|TRBJ2-6|NA
TGTGCCTGGAGTAGTGGGGGGGCCAACGTCCTGACTTTC
CAWSSGGANVLTF
>few|TRBV7-9|TRBJ1-2|TRBD1
TGTGCCAGCAGCTCGACAGGGACTGGCTACACCTTC
CASSSTGTGYTF
>medium-sized|TRBV14|TRBJ2-1|TRBD1
TGTGCCAGCAGTCTTTACCGGGACAGGGAATACAATGAGCAGTTCTTC
CASSLYRDREYNEQFF
>NA|TRBV7-3|TRBJ2-1|TRBD2
TGTGCCAGCAGCGGAGGGACTAGCGGGAGGGACAATGAGCAGTTCTTC
CASSGGTSGRDNEQFF
>once|TRBV14|TRBJ2-7|NA
TGTGCCAGCAGCAAAACTTCATCCCTCATGGGGCAGTACTTC
CASSKTSSLMGQYF
>NA|TRBV19|TRBJ2-5|NA
TGTGCCAGTACCAACTCCCCAGGCGGCTGGGAGACCCAGTACTTC
CASTNSPGGWETQYF
>NA|TRBV7-8|TRBJ1-1|NA
TGTGCCAGCACCGAAAAAGGAGAGTCGACTGAAGCTTTCTTT
CASTEKGESTEAFF
>NA|TRBV5-1|TRBJ2-7|NA
TGCGCCAGCAGCTTGGTGGCCGGGAGTGCCCACGAGCAGTACTTC
CASSLVAGSAHEQYF
>once|TRBV30|TRBJ2-5|TRBD1
TGTGCCTGGGGTCTGGGGACAGGCGGCCAAGAGACCCAGTACTTC
CAWGLGTGGQETQYF